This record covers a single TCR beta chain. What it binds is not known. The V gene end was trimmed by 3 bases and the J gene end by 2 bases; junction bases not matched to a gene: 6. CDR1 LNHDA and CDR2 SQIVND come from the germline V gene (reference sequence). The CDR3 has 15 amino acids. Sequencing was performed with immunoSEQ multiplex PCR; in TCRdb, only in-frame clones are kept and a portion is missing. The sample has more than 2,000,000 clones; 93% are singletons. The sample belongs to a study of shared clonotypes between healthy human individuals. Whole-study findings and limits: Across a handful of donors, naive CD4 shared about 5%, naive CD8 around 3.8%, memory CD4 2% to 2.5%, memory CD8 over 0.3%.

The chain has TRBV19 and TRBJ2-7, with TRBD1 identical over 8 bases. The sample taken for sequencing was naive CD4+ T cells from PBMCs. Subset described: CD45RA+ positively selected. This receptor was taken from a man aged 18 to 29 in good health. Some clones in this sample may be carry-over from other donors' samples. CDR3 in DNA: TGTGCCAGTAGTATCGGACAGGGATCGACCTACGAGCAGTACTTC. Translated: CASSIGQGSTYEQYF.